These T cell receptor beta chains were read from a single sample in a study of blood T cell repertoires in COVID-19. Profiling relied on immunoSEQ multiplex PCR, and the TCRdb table lists in-frame clones only, not all of them. The sample yields roughly 99,000 clones, 89% seen once. Specimen: peripheral blood. The receptor set was obtained from a man in his forties or fifties with active or convalescent COVID-19. The CDR3 runs from the conserved cysteine through the conserved F or W. A D gene is named only where the DNA matches it firmly. Size tells how often a clone was seen (once, few, many) or the class of an expanded clone, and some rows leave it out.

d_gene | j_gene | abundance | v_gene | CDR3aa | CDR3nt
NA | TRBJ2-7 | NA | TRBV28 | CASSPPGVGWYEQYF | TGTGCCAGCAGCCCCCCGGGGGTCGGATGGTACGAGCAGTACTTC
TRBD2 | TRBJ2-7 | NA | TRBV10-3 | CAISRTSGVNEQYF | TGTGCCATCAGCCGGACTAGCGGGGTAAACGAGCAGTACTTC
TRBD2 | TRBJ2-3 | NA | TRBV6-2/TRBV6-3 | CASSYSSRLAAHTDTQYF | TGTGCCAGCAGTTACTCCTCCCGACTAGCGGCACACACAGATACGCAGTATTTT
TRBD1 | TRBJ2-7 | NA | TRBV7-8 | CASSVLGQGTYF | TGTGCCAGCAGCGTATTGGGACAGGGGACGTACTTC
NA | TRBJ1-6 | few | TRBV19 | CASSMFPGQGGYNSPLHF | TGTGCCAGTAGTATGTTCCCGGGACAAGGGGGCTATAATTCACCCCTCCACTTT
NA | TRBJ1-1 | once | TRBV19 | CASRPGGEEYTEAFF | TGTGCCAGTCGCCCGGGGGGGGAGGAGTACACTGAAGCTTTCTTT
NA | TRBJ2-5 | NA | TRBV4-3 | CASSQDFRVSETQYF | TGCGCCAGCAGCCAAGATTTTCGGGTTTCGGAGACCCAGTACTTC
NA | TRBJ2-2 | NA | TRBV11-3 | CASSLMAARTGELFF | TGTGCCAGCAGCTTAATGGCGGCGCGTACCGGGGAGCTGTTTTTT
NA | TRBJ1-5 | NA | TRBV5-1 | CASSLFPSQPQHF | TGCGCCAGCAGCTTGTTTCCTAGCCAGCCCCAGCATTTT
TRBD2 | TRBJ2-1 | NA | TRBV7-9 | CASSLRDGRASSEQFF | TGTGCCAGCAGCTTAAGAGACGGGAGGGCCTCGTCCGAGCAGTTCTTC
NA | TRBJ2-3 | NA | TRBV7-3 | CASSLFRTDTQYF | TGTGCCAGCAGCTTATTTCGTACAGATACGCAGTATTTT
NA | TRBJ1-1 | NA | TRBV6-5 | CASIESVYTEAFF | TGTGCCAGCATAGAATCGGTCTACACTGAAGCTTTCTTT
TRBD1 | TRBJ2-7 | once | TRBV7-9 | CASSFTGTGVWNEQYF | TGTGCCAGCAGCTTTACCGGGACAGGGGTATGGAACGAGCAGTACTTC
TRBD1 | TRBJ1-1 | few | TRBV30 | CAWSLQGGAEAFF | TGTGCCTGGAGTTTACAGGGGGGCGCTGAAGCTTTCTTT
NA | TRBJ2-5 | NA | TRBV7-2 | CASSLPQTQYF | TGTGCCAGCAGCTTACCTCAGACCCAGTACTTC
NA | TRBJ2-2 | NA | TRBV5-4 | CASTPRQTANTGELFF | TGTGCCAGCACCCCCCGACAAACCGCGAACACCGGGGAGCTGTTTTTT
NA | TRBJ2-7 | NA | TRBV6-5 | CASSYSKQGTYEQYF | TGTGCCAGCAGTTACTCGAAGCAGGGGACCTACGAGCAGTACTTC
TRBD2 | TRBJ2-5 | NA | TRBV5-4 | CASIPGGVAGGPGETQYF | TGTGCCAGCATTCCCGGAGGGGTTGCGGGAGGGCCGGGGGAGACCCAGTACTTC
NA | TRBJ2-3 | NA | TRBV11-2 | CASSLGAGLQDPQYF | TGTGCCAGCAGCTTAGGGGCTGGACTCCAAGATCCGCAGTATTTT
TRBD1 | TRBJ1-6 | NA | TRBV4-1 | CASSHGQGKSPLHF | TGCGCCAGCAGCCACGGACAGGGGAAATCACCCCTCCACTTT
NA | TRBJ2-1 | NA | TRBV18 | CASSGGGSYNEQFF | TGTGCCAGCTCAGGCGGTGGCTCCTACAATGAGCAGTTCTTC